One sample yielded the 30 T cell receptor beta chains listed below, sequenced in a study of blood T cells in healthy people across ages. Alongside a J-beta primer mix, a sample-barcoded 5' primer served in a second PCR lasting about 7 to 12 cycles. TCRdb itself ran the 5' RACE reads through MiXCR, one entry per CDR3 protein. The repertoire holds more than 550,000 distinct CDR3 sequences, with 22% as singletons. Sequencing was carried out using blood. These receptors were collected from a man aged 65 to 79 in good health.

This clonotype has only a few counts. The chain links TRBV20-1 to TRBJ1-1; weak D call: TRBD1 (5 bases). The germline CDR1 and CDR2 sequences are DFQATT and SNEGSKA (reference sequence). V was clipped by 0 bases and J by 4 bases, with 12 bases between them. The CDR3 contains 14 residues. The CDR3 DNA follows: TGCAGTGCTAGAGATGAGGGGAGGGCCACTGAAGCTTTCTTT. It yields the protein CSARDEGRATEAFF.

There are a few counts of this clonotype. The V gene is TRBV5-1, the J gene TRBJ2-3, with D uncertain. This CDR3 is 16 amino acids long. Per germline, CDR1 SGHRS and CDR2 YFSETQ. Trimming cost V 0 bases and J 0 bases, with 11 bases left between them. For the CDR3, the DNA is TGCGCCAGCAGCTTGGAAGGACGGCCAAGCACAGATACGCAGTATTTT. This encodes CASSLEGRPSTDTQYF.

This sequence joins TRBV6-5 and TRBJ2-1; D is unclear. The CDR3 runs to 15 residues. Trimming cost V 2 bases and J 0 bases, with 8 bases left between them. CDR1 and CDR2 from the germline V gene are MNHEY and SVGAGI. CDR3 sequence (DNA): TGTGCCAGCAGTTACACGGCACGCTCCTACAATGAGCAGTTCTTC. Amino acid sequence: CASSYTARSYNEQFF.

This clonotype was picked up a small number of times. The chain has TRBV5-1 and TRBJ2-1; D unresolved. This CDR3 has 14 amino acids. The V end lost 4 bases, the J end lost 6 bases, and 14 bases lay between the germline ends. Per germline, CDR1 SGHRS and CDR2 YFSETQ. The chain's CDR3 is CASSPTTPGNEQFF. CDR3 DNA: TGCGCCAGCAGCCCAACCACGCCGGGCAATGAGCAGTTCTTC.

In this sample, this clonotype turned up a few times. J is TRBJ2-1 and V is TRBV5-1; no clear D gene. The CDR3 sequence is 17 residues long. V gave up 0 bases and J gave up 0 bases, with 13 bases separating them. Germline CDR1 and CDR2: SGHRS and YFSETQ. The CDR3 reads CASSLGLAFFSYNEQFF. Written as DNA, the CDR3 is TGCGCCAGCAGCTTGGGACTGGCTTTCTTCTCCTACAATGAGCAGTTCTTC.

The rearrangement joins TRBV20-1 to TRBJ2-7, with TRBD1 identical over 11 bases. The CDR3 has 14 residues. From germline, CDR1 is DFQATT and CDR2 SNEGSKA (reference sequence). V shed 5 bases and J 1 base; nucleotides not matched to a gene: 4. CDR3 in amino acids: CSAQGQGASYEQYF. DNA for the CDR3: TGCAGTGCTCAAGGACAGGGGGCTTCCTACGAGCAGTACTTC.

A few counts support this clonotype. The rearrangement links TRBV9 to TRBJ2-1; D is undetermined. The CDR3 consists of 13 residues. The V end lost 4 bases, the J end lost 4 bases, and 9 bases lay between the germline ends. CDR1 and CDR2 from the germline V gene are SGDLS and YYNGEE. The CDR3 loop is CASSSPVYNEQFF. The DNA of the CDR3 is TGTGCCAGCAGCTCCCCTGTTTACAATGAGCAGTTCTTC.

This clonotype was seen a few times. The CDR3 protein is CSVEGGGGSTFF. Written as DNA, the CDR3 is TGCAGCGTTGAGGGGGGTGGGGGTTCAACTTTCTTT. J is TRBJ1-1 and V is TRBV29-1, with a tentative D call TRBD1 (5 bases). Trimming stripped 3 bases from V and 12 bases from J, with 17 bases between. This CDR3 is built from 12 residues. Germline V gene lookup returns CDR1 SQVTM and CDR2 ANQGSEA.

This clonotype was detected only a few times. The gene calls are TRBV29-1 and TRBJ1-3; tentatively, D is TRBD1 (5 bases). The CDR3 has 13 residues. Germline V gives CDR1 SQVTM, CDR2 ANQGSEA. V gave up 4 bases and J gave up 4 bases, with 11 bases separating them. This CDR3 reads CSVGRASGNTIYF. The DNA for the CDR3 is TGCAGCGTTGGCAGGGCTTCGGGAAACACCATATATTTT.

Only a few counts were recorded for this clonotype. The V and J genes are TRBV28 and TRBJ1-2; D is possibly TRBD1 (6 bases). CDR1 MDHEN and CDR2 SYDVKM come from the germline V gene. V dropped 8 bases and J dropped 1 base, with 23 bases sitting between them. This CDR3 spans 17 amino acids. This CDR3 is CASSGADRQDINYGYTF. For the CDR3, the DNA is TGTGCCAGCTCAGGGGCAGACAGACAAGACATTAACTATGGCTACACCTTC.

The rearrangement uses TRBV29-1 and TRBJ2-5; 14 nucleotides agree with TRBD2. There are 18 residues in the CDR3. Germline V lookup: CDR1 SQVTM, CDR2 ANQGSEA. Trimming at V came to 2 bases and at J to 1 base, leaving 9 bases not matched to a gene. CDR3 in DNA: TGCAGCGTTGAATTGGGACTAGCGGGGGCTTTTACCCAAGAGACCCAGTACTTC. This encodes CSVELGLAGAFTQETQYF.

This clonotype was detected a few times. V usage is TRBV20-1 and J usage is TRBJ1-3; the D is unclear. This CDR3 comprises 12 residues. CDR1 and CDR2 from the germline V gene are DFQATT and SNEGSKA (reference sequence). With 5 bases removed from V and 2 bases from J, the gap between germline ends came to 7 bases. The DNA of the CDR3 is TGCAGTGCTCGCCGGGCTGGAAACACCATATATTTT. Its translation is CSARRAGNTIYF.

This clonotype was observed a handful of times. The chain is built from TRBV18 and TRBJ2-3; 7 bases line up with TRBD1. Germline values: CDR1 KGHSH, CDR2 LQKENI. The CDR3 contains 13 residues. V trimming: 3 bases; J trimming: 6 bases; junction bases outside the gene matches: 3. The CDR3 is CASSPGQWDTQYF. The CDR3 nucleotides read TGTGCCAGCTCACCGGGACAGTGGGATACGCAGTATTTT.

This chain connects TRBV5-1 to TRBJ1-6; D perhaps matches TRBD1 (6 bases). The CDR3 is made up of 14 amino acids. Germline assignment: CDR1 SGHRS and CDR2 YFSETQ. Trimming removed 9 bases from V and 5 bases from J, with 15 bases in between. The CDR3 DNA sequence: TGCGCCACGCGAACAGGGCAAGATAATTCACCCCTCCACTTT. Translated: CATRTGQDNSPLHF.

V and J are TRBV7-2 and TRBJ2-1; D is ambiguous. Germline CDR1 SGHTA, CDR2 FQGNSA. This CDR3 spans 9 amino acids. Trimming removed 0 bases at V and 12 bases at J, with 0 bases between. The CDR3 reads CASSLAQFF. In DNA, the CDR3 is TGTGCCAGCAGCTTAGCGCAGTTCTTC.

The rearrangement joins TRBV20-1 to TRBJ2-3, with D tentatively TRBD2 (6 bases). Germline CDR1 and CDR2: DFQATT and SNEGSKA (reference sequence). The V gene lost 6 bases and the J gene lost 0 bases, with 16 bases spanning the gap. CDR3 length: 15 residues. CDR3 coding DNA: TGCAGTGCCCCGTCCGGCGGGGTAAGCACAGATACGCAGTATTTT. Translating gives CSAPSGGVSTDTQYF.

This chain links TRBV30 with TRBJ2-1, with TRBD2 identical over 9 bases. The V gene's germline CDR1 is GTSNPN and CDR2 SVGIG (reference sequence). The J segment lost 6 bases and the V segment lost 4 bases, leaving 22 bases of the junction unmatched. The CDR3 is 19 residues long. The CDR3 DNA follows: TGTGCCTGGATGGGAGTGGGGATGAGTAGAAGCGGGAGGCCCAATGAGCAGTTCTTC. Translating it yields CAWMGVGMSRSGRPNEQFF.

This sequence joins TRBV5-1 and TRBJ2-4; D gene uncertain. This CDR3 has 14 residues. V lost 5 bases, J lost 6 bases, and 15 bases lay in between. CDR1 is SGHRS and CDR2 is YFSETQ in the germline V gene. CDR3 region: CASSSPGTGNIQYF. The CDR3 DNA reads as TGCGCCAGCAGTTCCCCCGGCACGGGAAACATTCAGTACTTC.

This clonotype was seen a handful of times. The rearrangement joins TRBV24-1 to TRBJ2-5, with 11 positions matching TRBD2. The tail of the sequence fits TRBJ2-1 better, so the J call may be wrong. CDR1 and CDR2 (germline): KGHDR, SFDVKD. The CDR3 has 15 amino acids. Here the CDR3 reads CATSGGLAVSNEQFF. CDR3 nucleotide sequence: TGTGCCACCAGTGGGGGACTAGCGGTTTCCAATGAGCAGTTCTTC.

This sequence joins TRBV7-2 and TRBJ1-6, with D maybe TRBD1 (5 bases). Between the trimmed V and J ends, which lost 3 bases and 7 bases, there was a span of 16 bases. The germline V gene encodes CDR1 SGHTA and CDR2 FQGNSA. CDR3 length: 16 amino acids. The CDR3 coding sequence is TGTGCCAGCAGCTTTCCCCGGACCTGGGGGAATTCACCCCTCCACTTT. Its translation is CASSFPRTWGNSPLHF. The full variable domain, with the rest looked up from reference TRBV7-2 and TRBJ1-6, is GAGVSQSPSNKVTEKGKDVELRCDPISGHTALYWYRQSLGQGLEFLIYFQGNSAPDKSGLPSDRFSAERTGGSVSTLTIQRTQQEDSAVYLCASSFPRTWGNSPLHFGNGTRLTVT.

This clonotype has more than one count but fewer than ten. The chain is built from TRBV7-2 and TRBJ2-1; possibly TRBD2 for D (7 bases). This CDR3 is built from 15 residues. The V and J ends lost 8 bases and 10 bases respectively, with 24 bases between them. Germline values: CDR1 SGHTA, CDR2 FQGNSA. The CDR3 coding sequence is TGTGCCAGCCTCGAGAGACGCGGGGGCCCACGAGAGCAGTTCTTC. It codes for CASLERRGGPREQFF. Full variable domain (outside the CDR3, taken from reference TRBV7-2 and TRBJ2-1): GAGVSQSPSNKVTEKGKDVELRCDPISGHTALYWYRQSLGQGLEFLIYFQGNSAPDKSGLPSDRFSAERTGGSVSTLTIQRTQQEDSAVYLCASLERRGGPREQFFGPGTRLTVL.

The chain has TRBV5-1 and TRBJ2-5; maybe TRBD1 (6 bases). TRBJ2-7 explains the end of the DNA better; the J call may be wrong. This CDR3 comprises 12 residues. Germline assignment: CDR1 SGHRS and CDR2 YFSETQ. The DNA for the CDR3 is TGCGCCAGCAGCTGGGACATGAACGAGCAGTACTTC. Translating it yields CASSWDMNEQYF.

This clonotype was seen a few times. One end of the junction is discordant with germline, which a read error may explain. V is TRBV7-2 and J is TRBJ2-3, with D possibly being TRBD2 (5 bases). The CDR3 length is 16 residues. Germline CDR1 is SGHTA and CDR2 is FQGNSA. The CDR3 protein is CASSSDPGLSTDTQYF. DNA of the CDR3: TGTGCCAGCAGCTCGGATCCGGGGTTAAGCACGGATACGCAGTATTTT.

The chain has TRBV7-9 and TRBJ2-4, with 8 bases that match TRBD2. Germline V gene sequence: CDR1 SEHNR, CDR2 FQNEAQ (reference sequence). The J segment lost 1 base and the V segment lost 1 base, leaving 6 bases of the junction unmatched. The CDR3 runs 17 residues. For the CDR3, the DNA is TGTGCCAGCAGCTTAGACGCGGGGGGTTTGGCCAAAAACATTCAGTACTTC. Protein sequence: CASSLDAGGLAKNIQYF.

This rearrangement joins TRBV5-1 to TRBJ2-7; D is unresolved. The DNA end lines up better with TRBJ2-5; the J call may be wrong. CDR1 is SGHRS and CDR2 is YFSETQ in the germline V gene. The CDR3 is made up of 13 amino acids. CDR3 DNA: TGCGCCAGCAGCTTTACTAATGAAGAGACCCAGTACTTC. Amino acid sequence: CASSFTNEETQYF.

This clonotype has just a few counts. The chain employs TRBV20-1 and TRBJ2-3; D might be TRBD2 (5 bases). There are 13 residues in the CDR3. Germline V gene sequence: CDR1 DFQATT, CDR2 SNEGSKA (reference sequence). V was pared by 6 bases and J by 6 bases, with 16 bases between. In nucleotides, the CDR3 is TGCAGTGCCCCCCACAGCGGCCCCGATACGCAGTATTTT. Translating gives CSAPHSGPDTQYF.

The V and J genes are TRBV5-1 and TRBJ1-2, with 8 bases fitting TRBD1. Germline values: CDR1 SGHRS, CDR2 YFSETQ. After removal of 4 bases from V and 2 bases from J, the junction contained 4 bases not matched to a gene. The CDR3 runs to 14 residues. In DNA, the CDR3 is TGCGCCAGCAGCAGGGGACAGGAGAACTATGGCTACACCTTC. This sequence encodes CASSRGQENYGYTF.

This chain connects TRBV7-6 to TRBJ2-5; D gene unclear. The DNA end favors TRBJ2-7, so the J call may be wrong. This CDR3 spans 12 amino acids. Germline CDR1 SGHVS, CDR2 FNYEAQ. The CDR3 DNA follows: TGTGCCAGCAGCTTAGGGATTTCCGAGCAGTACTTC. This sequence encodes CASSLGISEQYF.

This chain uses TRBV5-1 with TRBJ2-2, with D possibly being TRBD1 (6 bases). Germline CDR1 and CDR2: SGHRS and YFSETQ. V lost 1 base to trimming and J lost 7 bases, with 11 bases between them. The CDR3 covers 14 residues. The CDR3, as DNA: TGCGCCAGCAGCTTGAGCAGGGGAGTCGGGGAGCTGTTTTTT. This gives the protein CASSLSRGVGELFF.

Only a few counts were recorded for this clonotype. The chain carries TRBV24-1 and TRBJ2-7; D possibly uses TRBD1 or TRBD2 (5 bases each). Trimming removed 0 bases from V and 7 bases from J, with 24 bases in between. Per germline, CDR1 KGHDR and CDR2 SFDVKD. The CDR3 is 18 amino acids. In DNA form, the CDR3 reads TGTGCCACCAGTGATTTGCCCCTAGGGAGACAGCCACCTTGGGAGCAGTACGTC. This sequence encodes CATSDLPLGRQPPWEQYV.